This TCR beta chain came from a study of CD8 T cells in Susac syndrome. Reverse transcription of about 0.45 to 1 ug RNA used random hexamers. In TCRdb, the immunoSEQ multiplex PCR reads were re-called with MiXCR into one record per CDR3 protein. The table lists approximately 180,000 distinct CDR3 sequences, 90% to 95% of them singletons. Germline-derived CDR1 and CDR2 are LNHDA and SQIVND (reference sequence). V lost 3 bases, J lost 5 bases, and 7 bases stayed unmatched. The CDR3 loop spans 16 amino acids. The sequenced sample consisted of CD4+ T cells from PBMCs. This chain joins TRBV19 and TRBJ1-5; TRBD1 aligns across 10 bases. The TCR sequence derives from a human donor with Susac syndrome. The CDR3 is CASSMGQGRGYQPQHF. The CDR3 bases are TGTGCCAGTAGTATGGGACAGGGGCGCGGATATCAGCCCCAGCATTTT.